This T cell receptor (beta chain) was sequenced for a study of Ad26.COV2.S vaccination and SARS-CoV-2 variants. Produced via immunoSEQ multiplex PCR; TCRdb's table is partial and in-frame only. The sample lists 250,000 or so clones; approximately 90% were seen once. Germline V gene sequence: CDR1 SGDLS, CDR2 YYNGEE. J gave up 0 bases and V 0 bases, and 9 bases lay outside the gene matches. The CDR3 length is 18 residues. Treatment meaning: some 19 received Ad26.COV2.S at low or high dose, single or two shots; about 5 received placebo; per-sample allocation not given. Specimens were obtained on day 63 following the first vaccine or placebo injection. In Boston, the donor was an adult between 18-55 years of age.

The specimen comprised peripheral blood, sampled in a trial of Ad26.COV2.S vaccine versus placebo. The clonotype comes from a person between 18 and 59 years old who received the Ad26.COV2.S COVID-19 vaccine or a placebo. This sequence joins TRBV9 and TRBJ2-3; 8 nucleotides line up with TRBD2. The CDR3 loop is CASSVEISGGTSTDTQYF. The CDR3 DNA is TGTGCCAGCAGCGTAGAGATATCGGGGGGGACTAGCACAGATACGCAGTATTTT. Based on the CDR3 plus reference TRBV9 and TRBJ2-3, the full variable domain is DSGVTQTPKHLITATGQRVTLRCSPRSGDLSVYWYQQSLDQGLQFLIQYYNGEERAKGNILERFSAQQFPDLHSELNLSSLELGDSALYFCASSVEISGGTSTDTQYFGPGTRLTVL.